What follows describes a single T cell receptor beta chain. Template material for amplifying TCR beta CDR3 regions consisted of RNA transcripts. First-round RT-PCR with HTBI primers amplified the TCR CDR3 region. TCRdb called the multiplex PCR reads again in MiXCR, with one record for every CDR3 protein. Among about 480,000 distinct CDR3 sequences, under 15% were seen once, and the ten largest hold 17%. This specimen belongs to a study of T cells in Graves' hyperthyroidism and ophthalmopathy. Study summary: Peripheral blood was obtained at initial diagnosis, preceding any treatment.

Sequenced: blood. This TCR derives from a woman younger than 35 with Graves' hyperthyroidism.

CDR3 residues: CASSYSPGLAGGSSYNEQFF. CDR3 DNA: TGTGCCAGCAGTTACTCCCCGGGACTAGCGGGAGGCAGCTCCTACAATGAGCAGTTCTTC. V and J are TRBV28 and TRBJ2-1; TRBD2 agrees at 15 bases. The CDR3 spans 20 residues. Germline V CDR1 and CDR2: MDHEN, SYDVKM. The ends lost 4 bases at V and 0 bases at J; junction bases unmatched: 10.